These T cell receptor beta chains were read from a single sample in a study of neoadjuvant anti-PD-1 for oral cavity cancer. TCRdb keeps only in-frame clones here, not all; method: immunoSEQ multiplex PCR. This table holds about 12,000 clones, more than 60% found once. Here the sequenced sample was PBMCs, taken before nivolumab (anti-PD-1) treatment. The receptor set was obtained from a person between 35 and 79 years old with oral cavity squamous cell carcinoma. The CDR3 runs from the conserved cysteine through the conserved F or W. The order of the fields is V gene, D gene, clone size, J gene, CDR3 protein, CDR3 DNA. A D gene is named only where the DNA matches it firmly. For some rows the clone size is stated as once, few or many, or as a class when expanded; others skip it.

TRBV5-4	TRBD1	.	TRBJ2-5	CASSLDREETQYF	TGTGCCAGCAGCCTCGACAGGGAAGAGACCCAGTACTTC
TRBV6-6	TRBD1	.	TRBJ1-5	CASRFGQERNQPQHF	TGTGCCAGTCGATTCGGACAGGAACGCAATCAGCCCCAGCATTTT
TRBV18	TRBD1	few	TRBJ1-3	CASSLGQGRSGNTIYF	TGTGCCAGCTCACTCGGACAGGGTCGCTCTGGAAACACCATATATTTT
TRBV28	TRBD1	.	TRBJ1-2	CASGLGQVSGYTF	TGTGCCAGCGGACTGGGACAGGTCTCTGGCTACACCTTC
TRBV6-6	.	.	TRBJ2-7	CASSFTITDYEQYF	TGTGCCAGCAGTTTTACAATCACAGACTACGAGCAGTACTTC
TRBV5-6	TRBD1	.	TRBJ2-3	CASSFGQGVISTDTQYF	TGTGCCAGCAGCTTCGGACAGGGGGTTATCAGCACAGATACGCAGTATTTT
TRBV11-2	TRBD1	.	TRBJ1-4	CASSLNLPGQGSGEKLFF	TGTGCCAGCAGCTTAAATCTCCCCGGACAGGGCAGTGGTGAAAAACTGTTTTTT
TRBV18	.	.	TRBJ2-1	CASSPPLGKLNEQFF	TGTGCCAGCTCACCACCTCTAGGGAAGCTCAATGAGCAGTTCTTC
TRBV10-1	TRBD2	few	TRBJ2-1	CASSEWTAGGEQFF	TGCGCCAGCAGTGAGTGGACGGCGGGGGGTGAGCAGTTCTTC
TRBV5-1	TRBD2	.	TRBJ2-1	CASSTSSGGANEQFF	TGCGCCAGCAGCACATCTAGCGGGGGGGCCAATGAGCAGTTCTTC
TRBV6-1	.	.	TRBJ2-2	CASSAPDSFRRNTGELFF	TGTGCCAGCAGTGCTCCCGACTCGTTCAGGAGGAACACCGGGGAGCTGTTTTTT
TRBV5-1	.	.	TRBJ2-1	CASSLSGTTSYNEQFF	TGCGCCAGCAGCTTGTCCGGGACGACCTCCTACAATGAGCAGTTCTTC
TRBV11-2	.	.	TRBJ1-3	CASSPYRTTGNTIYF	TGTGCCAGCAGCCCTTACCGGACGACTGGAAACACCATATATTTT
TRBV2	.	few	TRBJ2-7	CASSDEKTEQYF	TGTGCCAGCAGTGATGAAAAAACCGAGCAGTACTTC
TRBV7-3	.	few	TRBJ2-1	CASSLTGRVGEQFF	TGTGCCAGCAGCTTAACGGGAAGGGTCGGTGAGCAGTTCTTC
TRBV5-6	.	.	TRBJ1-3	CASSSLGGSGNTIYF	TGTGCCAGCAGCTCGCTAGGGGGATCCGGAAACACCATATATTTT
TRBV9	TRBD1	few	TRBJ1-4	CASSSGTGATKLFF	TGTGCCAGCAGCTCCGGGACAGGAGCGACAAAACTGTTTTTT
TRBV9	.	few	TRBJ1-2	CASSVGLGENYGYTF	TGTGCCAGCAGCGTAGGTTTGGGAGAAAACTATGGCTACACCTTC
TRBV7-9	TRBD2	.	TRBJ2-3	CASSLLAGGSADTQYF	TGTGCCAGCAGCCTTCTAGCGGGAGGGAGCGCAGATACGCAGTATTTT
TRBV7-9	.	.	TRBJ1-4	CASSRRQRDEKLFF	TGTGCCAGCAGTCGCCGACAGAGGGATGAAAAACTGTTTTTT
TRBV20-1	TRBD2	.	TRBJ2-1	CSAIGLAGGFF	TGCAGTGCGATCGGGCTAGCGGGGGGGTTCTTC
TRBV5-1	TRBD2	.	TRBJ2-7	CASSMSGRAAEQYF	TGCGCCAGCAGCATGAGCGGGAGGGCGGCCGAGCAGTACTTC
TRBV7-9	.	.	TRBJ1-5	CASSLGRGGQPQHF	TGTGCCAGCAGCTTAGGCAGGGGTGGTCAGCCCCAGCATTTT
TRBV5-1	.	.	TRBJ1-1	CASSPGQTMNTEAFF	TGCGCCAGCAGCCCAGGACAGACCATGAACACTGAAGCTTTCTTT
TRBV4-1	.	.	TRBJ1-5	CASSMDPYSNQPQHF	TGCGCCAGCAGCATGGACCCTTATAGCAATCAGCCCCAGCATTTT
TRBV11-2	.	.	TRBJ2-7	CASSVDSNYEQYF	TGTGCCAGCAGCGTGGACTCTAACTACGAGCAGTACTTC
TRBV11-1	.	.	TRBJ2-3	CASSLAASLDTQYF	TGTGCCAGCAGCTTAGCCGCCAGCCTAGATACGCAGTATTTT
TRBV27	TRBD2	.	TRBJ2-2	CASSLPGLAGAPGELFF	TGTGCCAGCAGTTTGCCCGGACTAGCGGGAGCTCCCGGGGAGCTGTTTTTT
TRBV7-6	.	.	TRBJ2-1	CASSLEAGTNEQFF	TGTGCCAGCAGCTTAGAGGCCGGCACCAATGAGCAGTTCTTC